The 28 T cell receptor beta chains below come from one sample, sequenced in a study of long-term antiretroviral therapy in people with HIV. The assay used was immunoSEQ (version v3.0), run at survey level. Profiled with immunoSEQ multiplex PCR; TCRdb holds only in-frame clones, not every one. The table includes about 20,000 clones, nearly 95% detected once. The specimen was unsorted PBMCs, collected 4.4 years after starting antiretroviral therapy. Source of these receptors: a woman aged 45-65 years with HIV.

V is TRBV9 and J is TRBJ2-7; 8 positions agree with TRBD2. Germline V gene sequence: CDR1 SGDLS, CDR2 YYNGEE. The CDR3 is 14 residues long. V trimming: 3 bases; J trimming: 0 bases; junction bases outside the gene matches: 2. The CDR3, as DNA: TGTGCCAGCAGCGGCGGGACTAGCTCCTACGAGCAGTACTTC. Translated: CASSGGTSSYEQYF.

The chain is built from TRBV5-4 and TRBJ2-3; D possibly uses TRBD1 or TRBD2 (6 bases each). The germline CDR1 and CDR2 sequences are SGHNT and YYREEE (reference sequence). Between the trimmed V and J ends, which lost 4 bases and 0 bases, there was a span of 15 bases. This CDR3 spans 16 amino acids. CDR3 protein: CASSPGGTPSTDTQYF. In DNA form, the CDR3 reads TGTGCCAGCAGCCCCGGCGGGACACCTAGCACAGATACGCAGTATTTT.

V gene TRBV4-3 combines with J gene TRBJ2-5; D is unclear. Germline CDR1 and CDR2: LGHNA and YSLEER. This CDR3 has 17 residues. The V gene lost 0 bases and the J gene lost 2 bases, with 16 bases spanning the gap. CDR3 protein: CASSQDGRDWTQETQYF. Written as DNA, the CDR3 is TGCGCCAGCAGCCAAGATGGAAGGGATTGGACGCAAGAGACCCAGTACTTC.

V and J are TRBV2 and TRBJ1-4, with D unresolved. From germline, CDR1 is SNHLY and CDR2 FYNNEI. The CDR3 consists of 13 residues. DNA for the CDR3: TGTGCGTACACTAGGGTCGATAGTGAAAAACTGTTTTTT. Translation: CAYTRVDSEKLFF.

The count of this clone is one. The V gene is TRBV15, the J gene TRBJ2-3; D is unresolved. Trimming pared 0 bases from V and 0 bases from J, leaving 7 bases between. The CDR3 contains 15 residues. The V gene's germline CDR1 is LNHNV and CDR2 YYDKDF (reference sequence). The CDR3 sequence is CATSRDPTSTDTQYF. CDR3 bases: TGTGCCACCAGCAGAGATCCCACTAGCACAGATACGCAGTATTTT.

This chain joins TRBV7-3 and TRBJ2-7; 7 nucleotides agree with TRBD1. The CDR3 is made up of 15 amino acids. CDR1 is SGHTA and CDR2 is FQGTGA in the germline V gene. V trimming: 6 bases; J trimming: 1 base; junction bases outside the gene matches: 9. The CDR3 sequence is CASRSPGQTSYEQYF. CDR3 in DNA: TGTGCCAGCAGAAGTCCGGGACAGACTTCCTACGAGCAGTACTTC.

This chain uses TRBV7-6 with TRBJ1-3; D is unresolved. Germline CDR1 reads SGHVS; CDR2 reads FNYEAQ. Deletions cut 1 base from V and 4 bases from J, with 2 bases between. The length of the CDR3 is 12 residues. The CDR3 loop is CASSLVGNTIYF. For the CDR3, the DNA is TGTGCCAGCAGCTTAGTGGGAAACACCATATATTTT.

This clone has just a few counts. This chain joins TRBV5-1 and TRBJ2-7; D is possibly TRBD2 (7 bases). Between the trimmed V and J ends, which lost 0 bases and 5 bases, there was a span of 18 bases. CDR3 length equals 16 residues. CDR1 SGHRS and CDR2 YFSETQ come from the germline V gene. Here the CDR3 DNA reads TGCGCCAGCAGCTTGGCCTTGGGGGGGCGGGTCCACGAGCAGTACTTC. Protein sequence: CASSLALGGRVHEQYF.

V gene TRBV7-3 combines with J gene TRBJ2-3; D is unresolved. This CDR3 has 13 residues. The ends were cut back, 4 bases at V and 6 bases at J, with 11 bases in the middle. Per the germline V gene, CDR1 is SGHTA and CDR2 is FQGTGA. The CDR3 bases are TGTGCCAGCAGCTATAACCCGGGCGATACGCAGTATTTT. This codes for CASSYNPGDTQYF.

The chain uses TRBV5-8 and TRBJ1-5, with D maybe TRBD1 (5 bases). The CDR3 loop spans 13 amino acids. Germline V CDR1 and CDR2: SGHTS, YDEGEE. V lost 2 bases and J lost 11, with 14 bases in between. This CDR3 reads CASSFNSGLAQHF. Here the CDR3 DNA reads TGTGCCAGCAGCTTTAATTCAGGGCTGGCCCAGCATTTT.

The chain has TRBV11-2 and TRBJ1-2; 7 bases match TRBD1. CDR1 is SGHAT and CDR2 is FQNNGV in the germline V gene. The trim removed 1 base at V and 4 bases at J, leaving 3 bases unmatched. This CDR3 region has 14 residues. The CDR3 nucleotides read TGTGCCAGCAGCTTAGGGACAGGCCCCTATGGCTACACCTTC. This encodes CASSLGTGPYGYTF.

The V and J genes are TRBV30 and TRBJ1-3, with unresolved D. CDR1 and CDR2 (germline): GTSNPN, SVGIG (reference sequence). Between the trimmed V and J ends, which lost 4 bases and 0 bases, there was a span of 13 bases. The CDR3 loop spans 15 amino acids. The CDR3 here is CAWTVSGHSGNTIYF. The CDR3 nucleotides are TGTGCCTGGACCGTCAGTGGCCACTCTGGAAACACCATATATTTT. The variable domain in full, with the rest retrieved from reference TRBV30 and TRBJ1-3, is SQTIHQWPATLVQPVGSPLSLECTVEGTSNPNLYWYRQAAGRGLQLLFYSVGIGQISSEVPQNLSASRPQDRQFILSSKKLLLSDSGFYLCAWTVSGHSGNTIYFGEGSWLTVV.

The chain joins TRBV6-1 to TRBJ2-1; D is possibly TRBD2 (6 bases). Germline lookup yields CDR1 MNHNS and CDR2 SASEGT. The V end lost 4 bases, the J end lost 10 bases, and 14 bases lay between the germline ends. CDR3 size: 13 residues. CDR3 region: CASSGLGLREQFF. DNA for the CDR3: TGTGCCAGCAGTGGACTAGGACTTCGGGAGCAGTTCTTC.

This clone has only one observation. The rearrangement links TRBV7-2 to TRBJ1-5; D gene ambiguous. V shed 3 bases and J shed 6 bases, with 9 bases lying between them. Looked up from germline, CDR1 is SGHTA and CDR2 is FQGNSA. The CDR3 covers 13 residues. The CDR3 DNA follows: TGTGCCAGCAGCTTTTGGGCGAGTCAGCCCCAGCATTTT. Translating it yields CASSFWASQPQHF. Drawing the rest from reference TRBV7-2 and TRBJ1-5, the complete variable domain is GAGVSQSPSNKVTEKGKDVELRCDPISGHTALYWYRQSLGQGLEFLIYFQGNSAPDKSGLPSDRFSAERTGGSVSTLTIQRTQQEDSAVYLCASSFWASQPQHFGDGTRLSIL.

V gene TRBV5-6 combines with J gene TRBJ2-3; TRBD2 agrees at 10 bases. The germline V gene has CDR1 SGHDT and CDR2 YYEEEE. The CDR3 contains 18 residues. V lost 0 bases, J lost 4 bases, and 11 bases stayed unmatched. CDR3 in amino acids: CASSLAGESGGASDTQYF. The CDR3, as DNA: TGTGCCAGCAGCTTGGCGGGTGAGAGCGGGGGGGCGTCAGATACGCAGTATTTT. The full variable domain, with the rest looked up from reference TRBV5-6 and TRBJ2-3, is DAGVTQSPTHLIKTRGQQVTLRCSPKSGHDTVSWYQQALGQGPQFIFQYYEEEERQRGNFPDRFSGHQFPNYSSELNVNALLLGDSALYLCASSLAGESGGASDTQYFGPGTRLTVL.

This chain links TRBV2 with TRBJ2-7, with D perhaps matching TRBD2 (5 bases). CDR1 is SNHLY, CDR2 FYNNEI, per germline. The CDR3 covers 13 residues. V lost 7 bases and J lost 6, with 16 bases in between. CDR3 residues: CASKLSSGSEQYF. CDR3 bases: TGTGCCAGCAAACTCTCTTCGGGATCCGAGCAGTACTTC.

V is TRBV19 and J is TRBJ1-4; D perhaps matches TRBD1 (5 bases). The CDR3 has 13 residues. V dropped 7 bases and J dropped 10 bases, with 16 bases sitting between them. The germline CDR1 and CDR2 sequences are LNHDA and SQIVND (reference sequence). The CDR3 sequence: CASKPSGTRKLFF. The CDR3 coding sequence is TGTGCCAGTAAACCCTCCGGGACGAGAAAACTGTTTTTT.

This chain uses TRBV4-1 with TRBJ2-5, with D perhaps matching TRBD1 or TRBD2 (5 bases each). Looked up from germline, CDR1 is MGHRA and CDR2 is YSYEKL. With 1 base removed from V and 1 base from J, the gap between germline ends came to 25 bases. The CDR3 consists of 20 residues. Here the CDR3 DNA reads TGCGCCAGCAGCCAAGGCGCAGCTTCTAACGGGGCCCCTATCCAAGAGACCCAGTACTTC. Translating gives CASSQGAASNGAPIQETQYF.

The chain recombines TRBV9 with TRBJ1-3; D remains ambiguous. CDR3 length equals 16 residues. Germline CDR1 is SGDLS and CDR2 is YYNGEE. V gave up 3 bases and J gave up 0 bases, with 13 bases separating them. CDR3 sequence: CASSASDGRSGNTIYF. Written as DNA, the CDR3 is TGTGCCAGCAGCGCATCCGACGGCCGCTCTGGAAACACCATATATTTT.

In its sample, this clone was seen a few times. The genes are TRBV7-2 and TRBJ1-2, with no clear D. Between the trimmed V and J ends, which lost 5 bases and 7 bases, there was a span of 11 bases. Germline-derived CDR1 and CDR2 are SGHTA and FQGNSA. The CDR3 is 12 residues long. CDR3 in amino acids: CASSPRSSGYTF. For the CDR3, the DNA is TGTGCCAGCAGCCCCCGCAGCTCTGGCTACACCTTC.

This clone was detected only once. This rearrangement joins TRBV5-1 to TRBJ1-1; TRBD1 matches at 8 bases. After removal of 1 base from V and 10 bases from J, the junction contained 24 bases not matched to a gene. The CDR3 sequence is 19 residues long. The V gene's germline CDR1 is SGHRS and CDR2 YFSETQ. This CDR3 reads CASSLYLRQGKIREDSAFF. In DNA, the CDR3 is TGCGCCAGCAGCTTGTACCTACGACAGGGGAAGATCCGGGAAGATTCAGCTTTCTTT.

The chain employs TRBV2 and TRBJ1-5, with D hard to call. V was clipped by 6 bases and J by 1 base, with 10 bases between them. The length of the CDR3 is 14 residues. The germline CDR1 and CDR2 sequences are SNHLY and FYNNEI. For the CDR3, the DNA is TGTGCCAGCAGGGATGGGTTAAGCAATCAGCCCCAGCATTTT. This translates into CASRDGLSNQPQHF. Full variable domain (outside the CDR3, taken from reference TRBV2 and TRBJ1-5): EPEVTQTPSHQVTQMGQEVILRCVPISNHLYFYWYRQILGQKVEFLVSFYNNEISEKSEIFDDQFSVERPDGSNFTLKIRSTKLEDSAMYFCASRDGLSNQPQHFGDGTRLSIL.

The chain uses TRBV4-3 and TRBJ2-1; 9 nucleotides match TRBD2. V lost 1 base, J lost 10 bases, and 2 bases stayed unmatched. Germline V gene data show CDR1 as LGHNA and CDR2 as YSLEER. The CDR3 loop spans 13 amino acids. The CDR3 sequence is CASSQGGTSEQFF. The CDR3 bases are TGCGCCAGCAGCCAAGGGGGGACTAGCGAGCAGTTCTTC.

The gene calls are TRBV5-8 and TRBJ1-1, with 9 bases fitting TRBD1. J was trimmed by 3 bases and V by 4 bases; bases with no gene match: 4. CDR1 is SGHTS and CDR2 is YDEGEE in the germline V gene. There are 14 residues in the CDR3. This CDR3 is CASSPGQGYTEAFF. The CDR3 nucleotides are TGTGCCAGCAGCCCGGGACAGGGTTACACTGAAGCTTTCTTT. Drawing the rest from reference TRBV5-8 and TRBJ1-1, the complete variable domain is EAGVTQSPTHLIKTRGQQATLRCSPISGHTSVYWYQQALGLGLQFLLWYDEGEERNRGNFPPRFSGRQFPNYSSELNVNALELEDSALYLCASSPGQGYTEAFFGQGTRLTVV.

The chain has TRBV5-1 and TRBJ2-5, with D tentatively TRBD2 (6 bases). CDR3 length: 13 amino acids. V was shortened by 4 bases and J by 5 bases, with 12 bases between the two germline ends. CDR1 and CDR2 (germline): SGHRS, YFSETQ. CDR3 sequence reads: CASSLTSRETQYF. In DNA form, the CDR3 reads TGCGCCAGCAGCCTCACTAGCAGGGAGACCCAGTACTTC.

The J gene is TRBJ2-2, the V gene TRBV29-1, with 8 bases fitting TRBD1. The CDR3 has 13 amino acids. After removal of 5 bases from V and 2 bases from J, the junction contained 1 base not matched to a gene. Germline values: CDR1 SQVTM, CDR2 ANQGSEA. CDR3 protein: CSVPGGNTGELFF. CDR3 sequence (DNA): TGCAGCGTTCCAGGGGGCAACACCGGGGAGCTGTTTTTT.

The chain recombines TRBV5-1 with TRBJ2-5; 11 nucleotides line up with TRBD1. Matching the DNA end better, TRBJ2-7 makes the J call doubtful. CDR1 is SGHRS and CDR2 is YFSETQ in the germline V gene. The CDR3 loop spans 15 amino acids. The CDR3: CASSLAGTGGFEQYF. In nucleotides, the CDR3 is TGCGCCAGCAGCTTGGCCGGGACAGGGGGATTCGAGCAGTACTTC.

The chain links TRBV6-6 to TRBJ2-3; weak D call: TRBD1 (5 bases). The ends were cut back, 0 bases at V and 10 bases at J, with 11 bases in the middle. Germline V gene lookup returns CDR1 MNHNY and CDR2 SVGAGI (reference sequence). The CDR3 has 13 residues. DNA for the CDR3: TGTGCCAGCAGTTACTCTCTAGGGGTGGCGCAGTATTTT. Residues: CASSYSLGVAQYF.